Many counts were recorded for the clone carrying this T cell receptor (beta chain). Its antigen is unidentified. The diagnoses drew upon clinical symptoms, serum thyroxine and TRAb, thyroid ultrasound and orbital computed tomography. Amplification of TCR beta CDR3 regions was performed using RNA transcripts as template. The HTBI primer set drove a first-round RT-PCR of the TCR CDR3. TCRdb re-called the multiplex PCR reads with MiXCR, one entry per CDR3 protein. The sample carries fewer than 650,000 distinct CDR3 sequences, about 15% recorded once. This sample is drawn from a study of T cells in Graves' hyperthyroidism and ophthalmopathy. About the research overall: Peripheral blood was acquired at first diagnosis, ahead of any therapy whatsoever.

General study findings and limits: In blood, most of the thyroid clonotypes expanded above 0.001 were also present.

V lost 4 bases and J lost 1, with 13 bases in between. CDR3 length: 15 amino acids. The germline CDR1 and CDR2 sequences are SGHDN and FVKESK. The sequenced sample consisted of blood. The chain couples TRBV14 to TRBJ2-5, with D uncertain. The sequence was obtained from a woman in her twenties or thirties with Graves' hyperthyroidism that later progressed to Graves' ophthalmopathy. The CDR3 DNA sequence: TGTGCCAGCAGCCGGTCTTTTGTTCTCCAAGAGACCCAGTACTTC. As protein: CASSRSFVLQETQYF.